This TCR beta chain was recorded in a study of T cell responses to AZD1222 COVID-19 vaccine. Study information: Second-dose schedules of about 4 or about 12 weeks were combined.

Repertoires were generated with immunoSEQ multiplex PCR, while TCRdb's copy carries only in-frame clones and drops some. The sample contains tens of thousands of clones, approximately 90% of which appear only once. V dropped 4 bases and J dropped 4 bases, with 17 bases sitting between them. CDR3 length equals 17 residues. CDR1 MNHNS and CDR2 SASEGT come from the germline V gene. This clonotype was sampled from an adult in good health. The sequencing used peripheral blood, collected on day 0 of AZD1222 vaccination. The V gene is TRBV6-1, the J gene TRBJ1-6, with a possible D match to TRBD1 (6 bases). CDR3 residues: CASSGHQGRGYNSPLHF. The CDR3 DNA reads TGTGCCAGCAGTGGGCATCAGGGGAGGGGGTATAATTCACCCCTCCACTTT.